Below, 5 T cell receptor beta chains from the same sample are listed, as sequenced in a study of shared clonotypes between healthy human individuals. Sequenced by immunoSEQ multiplex PCR; TCRdb stores in-frame clones only, minus some. This table holds about 2.4 million clones, 93% found once. Material for sequencing was naive CD4+ T cells from PBMCs. Regarding subset: CD45RA+ positively selected. Every receptor here comes from a man younger than 30 in good health. Some clones in this sample may be carry-over from other donors' samples.

This chain's CDR3 is CASKRSTGANVLTF. CDR3 bases: TGTGCCAGCAAGAGATCAACTGGGGCCAACGTCCTGACTTTC. The rearrangement links TRBV9 to TRBJ2-6; D gene uncertain. This CDR3 contains 14 residues. V shed 6 bases and J shed 2 bases, with 9 bases lying between them. From germline, CDR1 is SGDLS and CDR2 YYNGEE. Full variable domain (rest looked up from reference TRBV9 and TRBJ2-6): DSGVTQTPKHLITATGQRVTLRCSPRSGDLSVYWYQQSLDQGLQFLIQYYNGEERAKGNILERFSAQQFPDLHSELNLSSLELGDSALYFCASKRSTGANVLTFGAGSRLTVL.

This chain uses TRBV29-1 with TRBJ2-3; D is uncertain. Germline lookup yields CDR1 SQVTM and CDR2 ANQGSEA. Trimming removed 3 bases at V and 4 bases at J, with 8 bases between. The CDR3 is 12 amino acids. The CDR3 region is CSVDSYADTQYF. In DNA form, the CDR3 reads TGCAGCGTTGATTCCTATGCAGATACGCAGTATTTT.

CDR3 nucleotide sequence: TGTGCCAGTAGTATCACTTCGCAGAACACTGAAGCTTTCTTT. Translated: CASSITSQNTEAFF. This chain links TRBV19 with TRBJ1-1; no clear D gene. CDR3 length: 14 residues. V shed 3 bases and J shed 1 base, with 9 bases lying between them. In germline, CDR1 is LNHDA, CDR2 SQIVND (reference sequence).

The J gene is TRBJ2-1, the V gene TRBV30; 11 nucleotides align to TRBD2. The CDR3 is made up of 15 amino acids. V trimming: 3 bases; J trimming: 7 bases; junction bases outside the gene matches: 8. Germline V gene data show CDR1 as GTSNPN and CDR2 as SVGIG (reference sequence). CDR3 nucleotides: TGTGCCTGGAGGGGCCCTAGCGGGAGGAAAAATGAGCAGTTCTTC. Translating gives CAWRGPSGRKNEQFF. Using reference TRBV30 and TRBJ2-1 for the parts outside the CDR3, the full variable domain is SQTIHQWPATLVQPVGSPLSLECTVEGTSNPNLYWYRQAAGRGLQLLFYSVGIGQISSEVPQNLSASRPQDRQFILSSKKLLLSDSGFYLCAWRGPSGRKNEQFFGPGTRLTVL.

J is TRBJ2-3 and V is TRBV7-2, with TRBD2 matching 10 bases. CDR3 length: 16 amino acids. From germline, CDR1 is SGHTA and CDR2 FQGNSA. V gave up 3 bases and J gave up 5 bases; unmatched junction bases: 8. The CDR3 DNA reads as TGTGCCAGCAGCTTTCTAGCGGGAGTTTCTGTAGATACGCAGTATTTT. It encodes CASSFLAGVSVDTQYF.